The clone carrying this TCR beta chain was detected once. The antigen remains unidentified. The CDR3 totals 13 residues. Germline V lookup: CDR1 MDHEN, CDR2 SYDVKM. V was clipped by 6 bases and J by 1 base, with 10 bases between them. This entry comes from a study of OX40 agonist ivuxolimab in advanced cancers. Background on the study: Patients with prior anti-PD-1, anti-PD-L1 or anti-CTLA-4 therapy were eligible; 35% to 50% had some. One hepatocellular carcinoma and a couple of cutaneous melanoma patients partially responded. Study observations and caveats: In CD8+ T cells, expanded clones were on average more numerous than in CD4+.

Repertoires were generated with immunoSEQ multiplex PCR, while TCRdb's copy carries only in-frame clones and drops some. The repertoire holds tens of thousands of clones, with around 89% as singletons. The genes are TRBV28 and TRBJ2-7; D unresolved. The sample here was CD4+ or CD8+ T cells sorted from blood, taken in a trial of the OX40 agonist ivuxolimab. This TCR came from an adult with an advanced solid tumor such as melanoma, head and neck, liver or kidney cancer. The CDR3 nucleotides are TGTGCCAGCAGCAGCCCAGGTTCCTACGAGCAGTACTTC. Residues: CASSSPGSYEQYF.